A single sample gave rise to the 19 T cell receptor beta chains below, sequenced in a study of T-cell reconstitution after alpha-beta-depleted transplantation in children. During its preparation, the TCRbeta library received unique molecular identifiers. MiXCR, applied by TCRdb to the PCR reads, yields one record per CDR3 protein. Among under 4,500 distinct CDR3 sequences listed, approximately 19% were seen once. The input for sequencing was PBMCs, mostly from graft donor cells, taken 180 days after TCRalphabeta/CD19-depleted stem cell transplant. The receptor set was obtained from a male patient aged 2 to 10 who had a stem cell transplant for acute lymphoblastic leukemia, so the T cells may come from the graft donor.

This clonotype appeared many times. The CDR3 region is CASRMDPSGQETQYF. The CDR3 nucleotides read TGCGCCAGCAGAATGGACCCTAGCGGCCAAGAGACCCAGTACTTC. This chain uses TRBV5-1 with TRBJ2-5; 7 nucleotides match TRBD2. The ends lost 5 bases at V and 1 base at J; junction bases unmatched: 8. This CDR3 region has 15 residues. The germline CDR1 and CDR2 sequences are SGHRS and YFSETQ.

The chain couples TRBV5-1 to TRBJ2-3; D is perhaps TRBD1 (6 bases). The germline V gene has CDR1 SGHRS and CDR2 YFSETQ. Deletions cut 5 bases from V and 4 bases from J, with 17 bases between. The CDR3 covers 15 residues. CDR3 loop: CASSSWGQKADTQYF. In nucleotides, the CDR3 is TGCGCCAGCAGTTCGTGGGGGCAGAAGGCAGATACGCAGTATTTT.

This clonotype came up many times. The genes are TRBV7-9 and TRBJ2-7; 8 nucleotides match TRBD2. The CDR3 contains 15 residues. The J segment lost 5 bases and the V segment lost 4 bases, leaving 10 bases of the junction unmatched. CDR1 and CDR2 from the germline V gene are SEHNR and FQNEAQ (reference sequence). The CDR3 DNA is TGTGCCAGCAGCTCTACCGGGACTAGAACGCACGAGCAGTACTTC. Amino acids: CASSSTGTRTHEQYF.

This clonotype was picked up many times. This chain links TRBV15 with TRBJ2-7, with D perhaps matching TRBD1 or TRBD2 (5 bases each). This CDR3 is built from 17 residues. Trimming left V 0 bases short and J 0 bases short, with 15 bases between. CDR1 is LNHNV, CDR2 YYDKDF, per germline (reference sequence). For the CDR3, the DNA is TGTGCCACCAGCAGAGATCGGTTCGGGACGGCCTCCTACGAGCAGTACTTC. Amino acid sequence: CATSRDRFGTASYEQYF.

On this clonotype: Sequence at one end of the junction differs from germline and may be a read error. This chain uses TRBV7-9 with TRBJ1-1; D may be TRBD1 (6 bases). Germline CDR1 is SEHNR and CDR2 is FQNEAQ (reference sequence). The CDR3 is 16 residues long. The CDR3 is CASSRGRGRINSEAFF. CDR3 DNA: TGTGCAAGCAGCCGTGGCCGGGGGCGAATCAACTCTGAAGCTTTCTTT.

This clonotype occurred many times. The chain carries TRBV11-1 and TRBJ2-1, with D perhaps matching TRBD1 (5 bases). The CDR3 is 18 residues long. V was shortened by 5 bases and J by 5 bases, with 25 bases between the two germline ends. The germline V gene encodes CDR1 SGHAT and CDR2 FQDESV (reference sequence). CDR3 amino acids: CASSKGVLRSPADNEQFF. CDR3 DNA sequence: TGTGCCAGCAGCAAAGGGGTTTTAAGGAGTCCTGCGGACAATGAGCAGTTCTTC.

This clonotype was counted a single time. A read error may be the cause here, since a much bigger clone is one base away. The CDR3: CASSPMTATDTQYF. The CDR3, as DNA: TGTGCCAGCAGTCCTATGACGGCCACAGATACGCAGTATTTT. The rearrangement uses TRBV6-1 and TRBJ2-3; no firm D call. CDR1 is MNHNS and CDR2 is SASEGT in the germline V gene. This CDR3 spans 14 amino acids. Trimming pared 5 bases from V and 2 bases from J, leaving 11 bases between.

This clonotype has at least ten counts. The chain is built from TRBV6-5 and TRBJ2-2, with 13 bases fitting TRBD2. CDR3 length: 17 amino acids. Germline values: CDR1 MNHEY, CDR2 SVGAGI. With 7 bases clipped from V and 5 bases from J, the junction kept 10 bases outside the gene matches. The CDR3: CASTRGTSGTGTGELFF. The CDR3 DNA reads TGTGCCAGCACCCGGGGGACTAGCGGGACGGGGACCGGGGAGCTGTTTTTT.

This clonotype has ten or more counts. The rearrangement joins TRBV28 to TRBJ2-1, with D possibly matching TRBD1 (6 bases). The CDR3 has 15 residues. Deletions cut 5 bases from V and 9 bases from J, with 20 bases between. Per the germline V gene, CDR1 is MDHEN and CDR2 is SYDVKM. CDR3 sequence reads: CASSGPGASAFEQFF. The CDR3 bases are TGTGCCAGCAGTGGACCAGGGGCGAGCGCATTTGAGCAGTTCTTC.

Judged by abundance, this clonotype is medium-sized. This chain uses TRBV12-3 or TRBV12-4 with TRBJ2-5; D uncertain. The ends were cut back, 5 bases at V and 4 bases at J, with 8 bases in the middle. The CDR3 extends over 12 amino acids. The CDR3 is CASSPLRETQYF. DNA of the CDR3: TGTGCCAGCAGTCCCCTTCGAGAGACCCAGTACTTC.

This clonotype was observed many times. The chain uses TRBV7-2 and TRBJ1-1; D unresolved. Germline CDR1 is SGHTA and CDR2 is FQGNSA. The CDR3 length is 14 residues. The ends were cut back, 1 base at V and 1 base at J, with 7 bases in the middle. The CDR3 protein is CASSLVHRNTEAFF. The DNA for the CDR3 is TGTGCCAGCAGCTTAGTACATCGGAACACTGAAGCTTTCTTT. Full variable domain (outside the CDR3, taken from reference TRBV7-2 and TRBJ1-1): GAGVSQSPSNKVTEKGKDVELRCDPISGHTALYWYRQSLGQGLEFLIYFQGNSAPDKSGLPSDRFSAERTGGSVSTLTIQRTQQEDSAVYLCASSLVHRNTEAFFGQGTRLTVV.

This clonotype was seen ten or more times. The genes are TRBV20-1 and TRBJ1-5; D gene uncertain. This CDR3 is 14 amino acids long. Germline lookup yields CDR1 DFQATT and CDR2 SNEGSKA (reference sequence). V was shortened by 0 bases and J by 1 base, with 7 bases between the two germline ends. CDR3 coding DNA: TGCAGTGCTAGAGATACCAGGAGCAATCAGCCCCAGCATTTT. Translating gives CSARDTRSNQPQHF.

This clonotype was picked up many times. The V gene is TRBV5-1, the J gene TRBJ2-1; TRBD2 matches 9 bases. Looked up from germline, CDR1 is SGHRS and CDR2 is YFSETQ. Losses at the gene ends were 2 bases for V and 8 bases for J; bases not matched to a gene: 11. This CDR3 region has 16 residues. For the CDR3, the DNA is TGCGCCAGCAGCTTTGATCATAGCGGGAGTATGGATGAGCAGTTCTTC. Translated, it gives CASSFDHSGSMDEQFF.

Within the sample, this clonotype is medium-sized. The genes are TRBV7-9 and TRBJ2-7, with D possibly being TRBD1 or TRBD2 (6 bases each). This CDR3 is built from 13 residues. V was cut by 6 bases and J by 3 bases, with 12 bases left in between. Germline CDR1 reads SEHNR; CDR2 reads FQNEAQ (reference sequence). The CDR3 coding sequence is TGTGCCAGCAGTGACGGGGGCCTCTACGAGCAGTACTTC. Its translation is CASSDGGLYEQYF.

This clonotype appeared many times. The chain joins TRBV3-1 to TRBJ1-5; D not resolved. The V end was cut by 1 base, the J end by 2 bases, with 3 bases between. The CDR3 runs to 13 residues. Germline lookup yields CDR1 LGHDT and CDR2 YNNKEL (reference sequence). For the CDR3, the DNA is TGTGCCAGCAGCCAAGCAGGCAATCAGCCCCAGCATTTT. Protein sequence: CASSQAGNQPQHF.

The rearrangement uses TRBV28 and TRBJ1-2; tentative D call: TRBD1 (6 bases). CDR1 and CDR2 from the germline V gene are MDHEN and SYDVKM. Trimming removed 1 base from V and 5 bases from J, with 17 bases in between. This CDR3 is built from 16 residues. The CDR3: CASSLSPRGSKYGYTF. In DNA, the CDR3 is TGTGCCAGCAGTTTATCGCCCAGGGGAAGTAAATATGGCTACACCTTC.

The chain combines TRBV18 with TRBJ2-7; D call uncertain. Germline loops: CDR1 KGHSH, CDR2 LQKENI. V lost 0 bases to trimming and J lost 0 bases, with 12 bases between them. The CDR3 is made up of 16 amino acids. CDR3 amino acids: CASSPPNLAYSYEQYF. The DNA for the CDR3 is TGTGCCAGCTCACCACCCAACTTAGCCTACTCCTACGAGCAGTACTTC.

This clonotype was observed many times. This chain links TRBV30 with TRBJ1-4, with 8 bases fitting TRBD1. V gave up 2 bases and J gave up 8 bases; unmatched junction bases: 4. The CDR3 totals 13 residues. The germline CDR1 and CDR2 sequences are GTSNPN and SVGIG (reference sequence). The CDR3 here is CAWSTRTGEKLFF. In DNA, the CDR3 is TGTGCCTGGAGTACCCGGACAGGGGAAAAACTGTTTTTT.

The sample holds many counts of this clonotype. This rearrangement joins TRBV7-9 to TRBJ2-1; D possibly uses TRBD1 or TRBD2 (6 bases each). Germline V CDR1 and CDR2: SEHNR, FQNEAQ (reference sequence). Trimming took off 7 bases at V and 9 bases at J, with 31 bases between the two ends. The CDR3 loop spans 18 amino acids. In nucleotides, the CDR3 is TGTGCCAGCACCCAAAGGGCCGGGTGGGGGGCTGACGGTGGTGAGCAGTTCTTC. Translated, it gives CASTQRAGWGADGGEQFF.